Each of the 8 T cell receptor beta chains below was sequenced from the same sample in a study of cytomegalovirus exposure and HLA in healthy donors. Assay used: immunoSEQ multiplex PCR; TCRdb lists only in-frame clones, some missing. Among 130,000 or so clones listed, 70% to 90% were seen once. Sample: PBMCs. The source is a woman aged 25 to 39 in good health and CMV-seropositive.

CDR3 residues: CASSPHGLVSDTQYF. The CDR3 DNA is TGTGCCAGCAGCCCTCACGGACTAGTCTCAGATACGCAGTATTTT. The J gene is TRBJ2-3, the V gene TRBV28; 7 bases fit TRBD2. V lost 6 bases, J lost 4 bases, and 10 bases stayed unmatched. The V gene's germline CDR1 is MDHEN and CDR2 SYDVKM. The CDR3 length is 15 residues.

The table lists this clone with a count of one. This may come from a read error, since a much larger clone is one base off. The chain employs TRBV6-5 and TRBJ2-2; D perhaps matches TRBD1 (6 bases). From germline, CDR1 is MNHEY and CDR2 SVGAGI. The CDR3 totals 13 residues. V lost 6 bases, J lost 4 bases, and 9 bases lay in between. The CDR3 sequence is CASRKTGTGELFF. In nucleotides, the CDR3 is TGTGCCAGCAGAAAGACAGGCACCGGGGAGCTGTTTTTT.

This clone has only one observation. V usage is TRBV5-1 and J usage is TRBJ2-7, with 14 bases aligning to TRBD2. Unmatched junction bases numbered 5, after V lost 4 bases and J lost 5 bases. The CDR3 sequence is 15 residues long. The germline CDR1 and CDR2 sequences are SGHRS and YFSETQ. CDR3: CASSTGLAGDHEQYF. The CDR3 region has the DNA TGCGCCAGCAGCACGGGACTAGCGGGAGATCACGAGCAGTACTTC.

J is TRBJ1-2 and V is TRBV29-1, with 9 bases identical to TRBD1. From germline, CDR1 is SQVTM and CDR2 ANQGSEA. With V trimmed by 5 bases and J by 8 bases, 9 bases remained unmatched. The CDR3 length is 13 residues. CDR3 DNA sequence: TGCAGCGTTCCGGGGGGGACAGGGTACGGCTACACCTTC. This sequence encodes CSVPGGTGYGYTF.

Here the CDR3 reads CASSPDLGLSYEQYF. The CDR3 DNA sequence: TGTGCCAGCAGTCCTGACTTGGGACTTTCCTACGAGCAGTACTTC. This chain joins TRBV27 and TRBJ2-7, with a weak D call TRBD2 (6 bases). The CDR3 loop spans 15 amino acids. Germline V gene data show CDR1 as MNHEY and CDR2 as SMNVEV (reference sequence). V lost 5 bases, J lost 1 base, and 15 bases lay in between.

V and J are TRBV5-4 and TRBJ2-4, with D tentatively TRBD1 (6 bases). The CDR3 totals 13 residues. CDR1 SGHNT and CDR2 YYREEE come from the germline V gene (reference sequence). V was cut by 3 bases and J by 5 bases, with 9 bases left in between. This CDR3 reads CASSSRTENIQYF. The CDR3 bases are TGTGCCAGCAGCTCCAGGACAGAAAACATTCAGTACTTC.

This clone was recorded once. The gene calls are TRBV29-1 and TRBJ2-2, with D possibly TRBD1 on 6 matching bases. In germline, CDR1 is SQVTM, CDR2 ANQGSEA. The CDR3 length is 14 residues. The V end lost 6 bases, the J end lost 0 bases, and 11 bases lay between the germline ends. In DNA, the CDR3 is TGCAGCGTCTCCGGGACATCGAACACCGGGGAGCTGTTTTTT. Amino acid sequence: CSVSGTSNTGELFF.

The V and J genes are TRBV6-6 and TRBJ2-5; perhaps TRBD2 as D (5 bases). The CDR3 consists of 14 residues. Trimming cost V 6 bases and J 1 base, with 12 bases left between them. Germline lookup yields CDR1 MNHNY and CDR2 SVGAGI (reference sequence). The CDR3 reads CASSLERAQETQYF. CDR3 coding DNA: TGTGCCAGCAGCCTCGAGAGGGCCCAAGAGACCCAGTACTTC.